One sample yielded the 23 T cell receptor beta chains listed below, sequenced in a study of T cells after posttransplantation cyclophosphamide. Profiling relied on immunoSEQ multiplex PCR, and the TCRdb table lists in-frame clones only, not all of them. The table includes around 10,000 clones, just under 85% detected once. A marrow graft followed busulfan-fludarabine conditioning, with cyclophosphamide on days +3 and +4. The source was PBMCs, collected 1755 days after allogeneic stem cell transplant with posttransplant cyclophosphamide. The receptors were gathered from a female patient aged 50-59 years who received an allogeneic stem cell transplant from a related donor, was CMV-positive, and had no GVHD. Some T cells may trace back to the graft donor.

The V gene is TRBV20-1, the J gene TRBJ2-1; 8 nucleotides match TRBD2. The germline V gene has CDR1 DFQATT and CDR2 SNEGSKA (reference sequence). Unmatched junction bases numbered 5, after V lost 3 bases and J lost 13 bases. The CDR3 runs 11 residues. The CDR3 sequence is CSASPGLDQFF. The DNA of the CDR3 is TGCAGTGCTAGCCCGGGACTAGATCAGTTCTTC.

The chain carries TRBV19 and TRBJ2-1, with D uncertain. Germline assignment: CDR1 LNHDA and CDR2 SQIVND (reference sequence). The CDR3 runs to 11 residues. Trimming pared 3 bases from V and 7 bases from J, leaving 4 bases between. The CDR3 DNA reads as TGTGCCAGTAGTATTCGGAATGAGCAGTTCTTC. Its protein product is CASSIRNEQFF.

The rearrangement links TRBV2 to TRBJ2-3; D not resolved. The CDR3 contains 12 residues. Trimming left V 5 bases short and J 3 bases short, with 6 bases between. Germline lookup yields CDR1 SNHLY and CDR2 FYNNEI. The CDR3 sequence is CASSTGTDTQYF. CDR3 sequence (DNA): TGTGCCAGCAGTACCGGGACAGATACGCAGTATTTT.

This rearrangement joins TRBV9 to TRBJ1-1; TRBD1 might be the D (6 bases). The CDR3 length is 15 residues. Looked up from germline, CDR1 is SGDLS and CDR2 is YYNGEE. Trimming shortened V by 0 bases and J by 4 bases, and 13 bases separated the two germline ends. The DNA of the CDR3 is TGTGCCAGCAGCGTAGCACCAGGGGCCGGCACTGAAGCTTTCTTT. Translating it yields CASSVAPGAGTEAFF. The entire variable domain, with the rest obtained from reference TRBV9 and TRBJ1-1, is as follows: DSGVTQTPKHLITATGQRVTLRCSPRSGDLSVYWYQQSLDQGLQFLIQYYNGEERAKGNILERFSAQQFPDLHSELNLSSLELGDSALYFCASSVAPGAGTEAFFGQGTRLTVV.

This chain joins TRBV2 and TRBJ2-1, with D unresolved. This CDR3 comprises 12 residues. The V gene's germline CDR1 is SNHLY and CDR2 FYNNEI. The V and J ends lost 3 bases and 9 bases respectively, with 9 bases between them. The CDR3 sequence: CASSDRSGEQFF. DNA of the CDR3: TGTGCCAGCAGTGATCGGTCCGGTGAGCAGTTCTTC.

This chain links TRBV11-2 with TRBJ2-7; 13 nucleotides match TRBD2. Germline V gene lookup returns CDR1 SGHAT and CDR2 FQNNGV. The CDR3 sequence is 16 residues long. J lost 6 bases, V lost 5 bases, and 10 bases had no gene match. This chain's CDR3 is CASSNLSGLAGVEQYF. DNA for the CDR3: TGTGCCAGCAGCAACCTTTCCGGACTAGCGGGAGTCGAGCAGTACTTC.

DNA for the CDR3: TGTGCCAGTCGGGACAGGGGAGCCCCTTATGGCTACACCTTC. The encoded protein is CASRDRGAPYGYTF. This chain links TRBV21-1 with TRBJ1-2; the table calls TRBD1, which could not be checked here. TRBV21-1 is reported as a pseudogene. This CDR3 comprises 14 residues.

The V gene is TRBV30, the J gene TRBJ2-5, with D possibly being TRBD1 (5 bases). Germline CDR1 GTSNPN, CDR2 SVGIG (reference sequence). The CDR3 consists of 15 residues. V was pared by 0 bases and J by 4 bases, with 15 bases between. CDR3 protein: CAWSVLRGPGETQYF. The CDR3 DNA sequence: TGTGCCTGGAGTGTACTAAGGGGCCCCGGAGAGACCCAGTACTTC.

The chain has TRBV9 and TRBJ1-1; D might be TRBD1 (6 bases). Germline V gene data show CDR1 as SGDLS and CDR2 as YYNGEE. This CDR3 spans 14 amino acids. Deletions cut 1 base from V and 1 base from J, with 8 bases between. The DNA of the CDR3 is TGTGCCAGCAGCGTAAAACAGGGGAACACTGAAGCTTTCTTT. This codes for CASSVKQGNTEAFF.

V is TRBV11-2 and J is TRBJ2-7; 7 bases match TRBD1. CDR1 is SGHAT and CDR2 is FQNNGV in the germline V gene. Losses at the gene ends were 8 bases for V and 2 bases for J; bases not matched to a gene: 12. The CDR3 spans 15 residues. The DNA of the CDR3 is TGTGCCAGCTCCCCCTTAGCAGGGGGAGCCTACGAGCAGTACTTC. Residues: CASSPLAGGAYEQYF.

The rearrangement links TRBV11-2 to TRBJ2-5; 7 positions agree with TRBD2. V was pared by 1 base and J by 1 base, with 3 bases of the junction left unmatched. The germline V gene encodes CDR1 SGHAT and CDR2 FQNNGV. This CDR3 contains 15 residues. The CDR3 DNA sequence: TGTGCCAGCAGCTTAGGAGCGGGGCCCCAAGAGACCCAGTACTTC. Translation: CASSLGAGPQETQYF.

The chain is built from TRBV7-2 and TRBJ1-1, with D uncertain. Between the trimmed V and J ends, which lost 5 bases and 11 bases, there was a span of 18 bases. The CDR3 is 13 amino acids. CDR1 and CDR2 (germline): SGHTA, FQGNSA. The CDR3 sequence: CASSPGFTYGAFF. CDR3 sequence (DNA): TGTGCCAGCAGCCCAGGATTCACCTATGGGGCTTTCTTT.

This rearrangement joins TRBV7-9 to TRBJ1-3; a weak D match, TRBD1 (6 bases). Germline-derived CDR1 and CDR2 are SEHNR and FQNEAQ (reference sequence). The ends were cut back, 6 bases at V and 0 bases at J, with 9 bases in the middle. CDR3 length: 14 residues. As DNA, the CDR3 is TGTGCCAGCAGTCGACAGGCCTCTGGAAACACCATATATTTT. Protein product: CASSRQASGNTIYF.

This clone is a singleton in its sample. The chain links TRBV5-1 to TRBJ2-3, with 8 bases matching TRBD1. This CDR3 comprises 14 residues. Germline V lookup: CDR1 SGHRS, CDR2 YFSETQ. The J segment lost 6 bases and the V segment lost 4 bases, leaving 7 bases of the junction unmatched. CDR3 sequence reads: CASSGQGAGDTQYF. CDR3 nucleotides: TGCGCCAGCAGCGGCCAGGGGGCCGGGGATACGCAGTATTTT. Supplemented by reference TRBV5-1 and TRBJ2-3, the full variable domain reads KAGVTQTPRYLIKTRGQQVTLSCSPISGHRSVSWYQQTPGQGLQFLFEYFSETQRNKGNFPGRFSGRQFSNSRSEMNVSTLELGDSALYLCASSGQGAGDTQYFGPGTRLTVL.

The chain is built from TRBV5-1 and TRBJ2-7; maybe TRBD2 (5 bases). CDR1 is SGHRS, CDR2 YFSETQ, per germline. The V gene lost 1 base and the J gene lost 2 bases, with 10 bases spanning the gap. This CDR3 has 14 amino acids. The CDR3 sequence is CASSLPGTTYEQYF. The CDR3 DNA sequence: TGCGCCAGCAGCTTGCCGGGAACTACCTACGAGCAGTACTTC.

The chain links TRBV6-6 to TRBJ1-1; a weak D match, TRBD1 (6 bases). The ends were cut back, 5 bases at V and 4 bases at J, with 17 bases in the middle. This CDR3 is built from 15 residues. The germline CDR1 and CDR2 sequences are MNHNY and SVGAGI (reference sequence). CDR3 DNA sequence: TGTGCCAGCAGTACTGGACCACGAGGGGGCACTGAAGCTTTCTTT. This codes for CASSTGPRGGTEAFF.

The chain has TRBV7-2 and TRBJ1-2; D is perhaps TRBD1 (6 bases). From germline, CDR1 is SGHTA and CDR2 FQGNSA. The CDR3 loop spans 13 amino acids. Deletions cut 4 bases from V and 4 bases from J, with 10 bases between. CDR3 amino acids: CASSSGTLYGYTF. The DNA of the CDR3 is TGTGCCAGCAGCTCCGGGACACTCTATGGCTACACCTTC. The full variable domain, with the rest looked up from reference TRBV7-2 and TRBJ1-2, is GAGVSQSPSNKVTEKGKDVELRCDPISGHTALYWYRQSLGQGLEFLIYFQGNSAPDKSGLPSDRFSAERTGGSVSTLTIQRTQQEDSAVYLCASSSGTLYGYTFGSGTRLTVV.

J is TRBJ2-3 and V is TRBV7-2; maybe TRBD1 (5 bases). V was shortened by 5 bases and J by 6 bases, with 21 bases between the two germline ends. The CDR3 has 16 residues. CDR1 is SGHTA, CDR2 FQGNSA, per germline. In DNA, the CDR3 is TGTGCCAGCAGCCTAACCCGGACACATAGTGGGGATACGCAGTATTTT. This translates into CASSLTRTHSGDTQYF.

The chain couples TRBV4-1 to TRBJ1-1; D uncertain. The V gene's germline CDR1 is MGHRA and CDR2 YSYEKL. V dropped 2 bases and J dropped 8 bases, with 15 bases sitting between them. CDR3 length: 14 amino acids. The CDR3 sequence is CASSQNPPFAEAFF. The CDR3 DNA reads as TGCGCCAGCAGCCAAAACCCACCTTTTGCGGAAGCTTTCTTT.

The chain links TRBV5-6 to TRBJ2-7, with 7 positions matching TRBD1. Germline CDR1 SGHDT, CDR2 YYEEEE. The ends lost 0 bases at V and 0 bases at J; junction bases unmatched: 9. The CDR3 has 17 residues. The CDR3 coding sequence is TGTGCCAGCAGCTTGGGGGGCAGGGGGATTTACTCCTACGAGCAGTACTTC. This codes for CASSLGGRGIYSYEQYF. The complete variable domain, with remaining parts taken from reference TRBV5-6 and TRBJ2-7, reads DAGVTQSPTHLIKTRGQQVTLRCSPKSGHDTVSWYQQALGQGPQFIFQYYEEEERQRGNFPDRFSGHQFPNYSSELNVNALLLGDSALYLCASSLGGRGIYSYEQYFGPGTRLTVT.

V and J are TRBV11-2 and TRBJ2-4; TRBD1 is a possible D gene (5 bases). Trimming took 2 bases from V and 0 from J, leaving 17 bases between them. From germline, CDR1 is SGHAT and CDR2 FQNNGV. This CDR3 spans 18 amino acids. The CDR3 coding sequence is TGTGCCAGCAGCTTACCCACACAAGGGGCAGTAGCCAAAAACATTCAGTACTTC. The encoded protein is CASSLPTQGAVAKNIQYF.

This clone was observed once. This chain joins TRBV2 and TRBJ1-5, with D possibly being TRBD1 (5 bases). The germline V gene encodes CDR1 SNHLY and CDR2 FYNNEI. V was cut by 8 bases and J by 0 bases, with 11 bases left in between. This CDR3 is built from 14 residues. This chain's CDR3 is CASSEGDSNQPQHF. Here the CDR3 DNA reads TGTGCCAGCTCCGAAGGGGATAGCAATCAGCCCCAGCATTTT.

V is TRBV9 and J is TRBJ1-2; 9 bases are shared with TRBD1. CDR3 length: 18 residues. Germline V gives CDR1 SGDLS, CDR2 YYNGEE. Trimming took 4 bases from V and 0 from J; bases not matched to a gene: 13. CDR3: CASSPGTGPRTANYGYTF. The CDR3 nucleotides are TGTGCCAGCAGCCCCGGGACAGGGCCCCGTACCGCTAACTATGGCTACACCTTC.